The source of this TCR beta chain is a study of neurological immune-mediated disorders. Study-wide findings and caveats: Phylogenetic grouping put 18 of 34 multiple sclerosis patients' repertoires into one related-CDR3 cluster, a possible signature.

TCRdb re-analysed the 5' RACE reads in MiXCR, keeping a single row per CDR3 protein. The table includes 45,000 to 60,000 distinct CDR3 sequences, roughly 4% detected once. This clonotype was seen repeatedly, ten times or more. What it binds is unknown. V lost 3 bases and J lost 2; bases outside the gene matches: 2. CDR1 and CDR2 from the germline V gene are SGHTA and FQGNSA. CDR3 length equals 14 residues. The specimen was PBMCs. V gene TRBV7-2 combines with J gene TRBJ2-5, with TRBD1 matching over 8 bases. This receptor was obtained from a man aged 25 to 40 with multiple sclerosis. In DNA form, the CDR3 reads TGTGCCAGCAGCTTCAGGGACAGGCAAGAGACCCAGTACTTC. Its translation is CASSFRDRQETQYF.